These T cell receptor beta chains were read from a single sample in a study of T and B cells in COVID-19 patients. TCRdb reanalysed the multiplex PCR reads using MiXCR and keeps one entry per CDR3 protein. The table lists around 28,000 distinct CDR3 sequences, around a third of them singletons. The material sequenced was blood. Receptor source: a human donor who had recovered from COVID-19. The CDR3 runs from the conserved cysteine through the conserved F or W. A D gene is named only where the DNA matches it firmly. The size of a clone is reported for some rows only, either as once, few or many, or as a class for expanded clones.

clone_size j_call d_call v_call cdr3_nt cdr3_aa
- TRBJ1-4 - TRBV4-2 TGTGCCAGCAGCCAGGAAAATGAAAAACTGTTTTTT CASSQENEKLFF
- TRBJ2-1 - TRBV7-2 TGTGCCAGCGGCTTAGCTAGCGTGCACAATGAGCAGTTCTTC CASGLASVHNEQFF
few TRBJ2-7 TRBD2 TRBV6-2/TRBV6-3 TGTGCCAGCAGTTACCTCTGGACTAGCGGGAGGGCCGGCTACGAGCAGTACTTC CASSYLWTSGRAGYEQYF
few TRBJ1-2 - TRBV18 TGTGCCAGCAGTAAGGGCGGACGGGAGCACTATGGCTACACCTTC CASSKGGREHYGYTF
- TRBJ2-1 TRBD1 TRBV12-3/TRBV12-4 TGTGCCAGCAGTTTACCAAGCGACGTATACAGGGGGCAGGGTGAGCAGTTCTTC CASSLPSDVYRGQGEQFF
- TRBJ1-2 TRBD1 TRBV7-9 TGTGCCAGCAGCCCCGGGACAGGGGGTTTCTACACCTTC CASSPGTGGFYTF
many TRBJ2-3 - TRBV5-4 TGTGCCAGCAGCTTGGCAGGGGCAACAGATACGCAGTATTTT CASSLAGATDTQYF
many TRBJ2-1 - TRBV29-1 TGCAGCGTTGGAAAGCTGGGGGTCAATGAGCAGTTCTTC CSVGKLGVNEQFF
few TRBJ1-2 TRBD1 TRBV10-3 TGTGCCATCAGGCAACCGGGACAGGGGCTCGATGGCTACACCTTC CAIRQPGQGLDGYTF
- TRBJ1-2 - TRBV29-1 TGCAGCGTTCAGCGGGGGATCGGTGGCTACACCTTC CSVQRGIGGYTF
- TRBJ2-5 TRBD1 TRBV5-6 TGTGCCAGCAGCCGTGGGACAGGGGAAGAGACCCAGTACTTC CASSRGTGEETQYF
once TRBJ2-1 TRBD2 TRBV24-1 TGTGCCACCAGGGGGTACCGGGAGGGAAAGGTTGGTGAGCAGTTCTTC CATRGYREGKVGEQFF
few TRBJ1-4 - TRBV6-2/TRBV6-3 TGTGCCAGCAGTCACAGTGAAAAACTGTTTTTT CASSHSEKLFF
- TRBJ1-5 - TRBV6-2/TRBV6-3 TGTGCCAGCAGTGACGGGGGGGCGGGTAATCAGCCCCAGCATTTT CASSDGGAGNQPQHF
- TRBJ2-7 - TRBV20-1 TGCAGTGCTAGGACCTACACCTCCTACGAGCAGTACTTC CSARTYTSYEQYF
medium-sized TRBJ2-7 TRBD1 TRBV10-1 TGCGCCAACCCGGGACAGGGGTGGGTGCAGTACTTC CANPGQGWVQYF
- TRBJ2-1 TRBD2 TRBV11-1 TGTGCCAGCAGCTCAATTAGCGGGACGCGGTGGAATGAGCAGTTCTTC CASSSISGTRWNEQFF
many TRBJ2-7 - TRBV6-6 TGTGCCAGCAGTAGGGCACTTGTGGGAAACTACGAGCAGTACTTC CASSRALVGNYEQYF
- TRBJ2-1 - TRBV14 TGTGCCAGCACCCCTGAAAGGGGGCAGGGGAGGAATGAGCAGTTCTTC CASTPERGQGRNEQFF
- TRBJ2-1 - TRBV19 TGTGCCAGTAGTATGAGTAATTTAAATGAGCAGTTCTTC CASSMSNLNEQFF
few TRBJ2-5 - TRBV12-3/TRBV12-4 TGTGCCAGCAGTTTTTGGGGGGGGGGCCAAGATGAGACCCAGTACTTC CASSFWGGGQDETQYF
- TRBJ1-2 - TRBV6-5 TGTGCCAGCCATGGGGACGGTGCTAACTATGGCTACACCTTC CASHGDGANYGYTF
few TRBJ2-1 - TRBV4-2 TGTGCCAGCAGCCAAGATTGGGGAACCGATGAGCAGTTCTTC CASSQDWGTDEQFF
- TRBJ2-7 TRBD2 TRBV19 TGTGCCAGTAGTTTAGTCGGGGGGGGGAATGACGAGCAGTACTTC CASSLVGGGNDEQYF
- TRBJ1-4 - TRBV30 TGTGCCTGGAGACGTAGTACTAATGAAAAACTGTTTTTT CAWRRSTNEKLFF
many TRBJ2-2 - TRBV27 TGTGCCAGCAGTTTCCGACTGACGAACACCGGGGAGCTGTTTTTT CASSFRLTNTGELFF
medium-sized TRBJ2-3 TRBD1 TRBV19 TGTGCCACTCGGACAGGATCGACAGATACGCAGTATTTT CATRTGSTDTQYF
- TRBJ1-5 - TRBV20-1 TGCAGTGCTATCCCCCGCAATCAGCCCCAGCATTTT CSAIPRNQPQHF
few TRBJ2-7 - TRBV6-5 TGTGCCAGCAGTTACTCTCGGGGGCGGAACGAGCAGTACTTC CASSYSRGRNEQYF
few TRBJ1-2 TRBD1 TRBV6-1 TGTGCCAGCAGTGAAGCCTCGACAGGGACAGCCGCTAACTATGGCTACACCTTC CASSEASTGTAANYGYTF
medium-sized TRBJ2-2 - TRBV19 TGTGCCAGTAGTATATATCGGACGAACACCGGGGAGCTGTTTTTT CASSIYRTNTGELFF
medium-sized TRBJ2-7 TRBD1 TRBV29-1 TGCAGCGTTCGGGACAGGGTCACCTACGAGCAGTACTTC CSVRDRVTYEQYF
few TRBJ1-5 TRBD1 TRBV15 TGTGCCACCAGCAGAGATCTCCGCGGGACAGGGGGTGGTAGCAATCAGCCCCAGCATTTT CATSRDLRGTGGGSNQPQHF
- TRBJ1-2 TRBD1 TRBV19 TGTGCCAGTAGTATCGTTCAGGGACAGCTCGCCGCTAACTATGGCTACACCTTC CASSIVQGQLAANYGYTF
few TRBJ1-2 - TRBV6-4 TGTGCCAGCAGTGAGGAAAGGGGCTACACCTTC CASSEERGYTF
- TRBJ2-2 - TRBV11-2 TGTGCCAGCAGCTTAGGGAGTACCGGGGAGCTGTTTTTT CASSLGSTGELFF
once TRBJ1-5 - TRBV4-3 TGTGCCAGCAGCCAAGATTTGGCGGGGTTAGGCAATCAGCCCCAGCATTTT CASSQDLAGLGNQPQHF
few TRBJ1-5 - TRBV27 TGTGCCAGCAGTGACAGGAGTGGCAATCAGCCCCAGCATTTT CASSDRSGNQPQHF
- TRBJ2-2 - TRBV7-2 TGTGCCAGCAGGCCGGGACGGAAGAACACCGGGGAGCTGTTTTTT CASRPGRKNTGELFF
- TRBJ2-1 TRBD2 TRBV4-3 TGCGCCAGCAGCCCAAGGAGCGGGAGGGCCGGAGAGCAGTTCTTC CASSPRSGRAGEQFF
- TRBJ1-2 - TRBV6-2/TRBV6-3 TGTGCCAGCAGTTACTCGAATGGGGAAGGCTACACCTTC CASSYSNGEGYTF
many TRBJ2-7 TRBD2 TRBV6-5 TGTGCCAGCCATGGGACTAGCGGGGGGCCGAGCTCCTACGAGCAGTACTTC CASHGTSGGPSSYEQYF
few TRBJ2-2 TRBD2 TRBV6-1 TGTGCCCCGTGGGGGGGAACGGGGACGGGGCGAGCCGGGGAGCTGTTTTTT CAPWGGTGTGRAGELFF